This TCR beta chain was sequenced for a study of shared clonotypes between healthy human individuals. Study results and caveats: Naive subsets generally had larger estimated richness than memory subsets. When compared with the clonotypes that were shared by all four sorted-subset donors, the non-shared clonotypes turned out to have lower generation probabilities.

As to this clone: Its target is unknown.

Sorted subsets were amplified in replicate PCRs using approximately 0.2 ug DNA, about 30,000 T cell genomes. Using immunoSEQ multiplex PCR, the repertoire was profiled, and TCRdb retains in-frame clones only, with some absent. The table includes 1.5 million to 2.5 million clones, approximately 94% detected once. Trimming removed 3 bases from V and 9 bases from J; junction bases left unmatched: 8. This CDR3 contains 15 residues. Germline V CDR1 and CDR2: WSHSY, SAAADI. It was CD45RO-negative cells, positively selected for CCR7, that made up naive CD8 cells, with terminally differentiated effector memory CD45RA+ cells excluded. The donors, healthy adults who were HIV-negative, had experienced no recent acute infections or vaccinations.

What was sequenced was naive CD8+ T cells sorted from blood. The sequence was collected from a man between 18 and 29 years old in good health. The chain recombines TRBV10-2 with TRBJ1-6; 7 bases are a match to TRBD1. CDR3 bases: TGCGCCAGCAGTGATCTTTCAGGGGGAAGTTCACCCCTCCACTTT. Translating gives CASSDLSGGSSPLHF.